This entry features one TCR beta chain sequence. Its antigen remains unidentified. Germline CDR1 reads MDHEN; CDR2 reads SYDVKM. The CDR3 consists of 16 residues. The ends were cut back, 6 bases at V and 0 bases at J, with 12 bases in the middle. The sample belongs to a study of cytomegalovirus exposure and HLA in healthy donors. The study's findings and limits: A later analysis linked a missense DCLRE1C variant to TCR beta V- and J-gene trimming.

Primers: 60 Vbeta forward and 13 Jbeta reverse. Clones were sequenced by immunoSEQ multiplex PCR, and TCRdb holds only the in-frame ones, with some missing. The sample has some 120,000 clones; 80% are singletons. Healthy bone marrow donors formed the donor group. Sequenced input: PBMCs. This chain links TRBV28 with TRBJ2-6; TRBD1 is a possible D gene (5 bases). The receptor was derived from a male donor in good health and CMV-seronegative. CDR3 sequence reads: CASSPSGPSGANVLTF. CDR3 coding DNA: TGTGCCAGCAGCCCCTCAGGGCCCTCTGGGGCCAACGTCCTGACTTTC.